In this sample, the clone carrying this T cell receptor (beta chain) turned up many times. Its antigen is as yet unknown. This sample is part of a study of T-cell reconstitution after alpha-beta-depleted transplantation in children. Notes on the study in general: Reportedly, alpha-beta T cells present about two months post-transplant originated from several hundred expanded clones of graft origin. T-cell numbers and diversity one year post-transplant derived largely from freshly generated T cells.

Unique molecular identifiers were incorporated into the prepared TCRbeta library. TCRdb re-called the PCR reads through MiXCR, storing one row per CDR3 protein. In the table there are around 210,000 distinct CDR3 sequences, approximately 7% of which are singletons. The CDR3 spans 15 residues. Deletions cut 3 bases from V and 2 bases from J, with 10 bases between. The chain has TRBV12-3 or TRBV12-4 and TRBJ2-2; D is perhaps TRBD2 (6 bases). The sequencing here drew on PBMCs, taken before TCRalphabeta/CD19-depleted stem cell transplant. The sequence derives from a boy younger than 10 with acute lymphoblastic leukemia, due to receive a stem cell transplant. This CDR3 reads CASSFAGRNTGELFF. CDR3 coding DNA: TGTGCCAGCAGTTTCGCGGGGCGCAACACCGGGGAGCTGTTTTTT.